Listed below are T cell receptor beta chains from one sample, sequenced in a study of blood T cell repertoires in COVID-19. Assay used: immunoSEQ multiplex PCR; TCRdb lists only in-frame clones, some missing. The sample has 200,000 to 250,000 clones, around 90% seen once. The source material was peripheral blood. These receptors all stem from a man aged 18 to 29 with active or convalescent COVID-19. Both conserved end residues are part of each CDR3. The D gene is left open where the match is weak. The size entry is marked missing in some rows and otherwise reads once, few, many or a size class.

d_call j_call v_call clone_size cdr3_aa cdr3_nt
NA TRBJ2-4 TRBV4-3 NA CASSQETGMGKNIQYF TGCGCCAGCAGCCAAGAAACGGGAATGGGCAAAAACATTCAGTACTTC
NA TRBJ1-5 TRBV4-1 NA CASSQVLYQPQHF TGCGCCAGCAGCCAAGTTTTATATCAGCCCCAGCATTTT
NA TRBJ2-7 TRBV6-5 NA CASSRQRFYEQYF TGTGCCAGCAGTCGACAGCGTTTCTACGAGCAGTACTTC
NA TRBJ2-7 TRBV19 NA CASSTQGGGEQYF TGTGCCAGTAGTACTCAGGGGGGCGGCGAGCAGTACTTC
NA TRBJ1-5 TRBV19 NA CASSNDGNQPQHF TGTGCCAGTAGTAATGACGGGAATCAGCCCCAGCATTTT
TRBD1 TRBJ2-5 TRBV5-6 NA CASSPGAGGHKTQYF TGTGCCAGCAGTCCAGGGGCAGGGGGTCATAAGACCCAGTACTTC
NA TRBJ1-3 TRBV15 NA CATSRDSGAGNTIYF TGTGCCACCAGCAGAGATTCAGGGGCTGGAAACACCATATATTTT
NA TRBJ2-3 TRBV11-2 NA CASSQTGRTDTQYF TGTGCCAGCAGCCAGACAGGTCGCACAGATACGCAGTATTTT
NA TRBJ2-1 TRBV30 NA CAWSAMILYNEQFF TGTGCCTGGAGTGCTATGATACTCTACAATGAGCAGTTCTTC
NA TRBJ1-6 TRBV27 few CASTLEGSSYNSPLHF TGTGCCAGCACCCTCGAGGGAAGCTCCTATAATTCACCCCTCCACTTT
TRBD2 TRBJ2-1 TRBV6-2/TRBV6-3 NA CASSYGTSYNEQFF TGTGCCAGCAGTTACGGGACTAGCTACAATGAGCAGTTCTTC
NA TRBJ2-3 TRBV30 NA CAWTPIGFQDTDTQYF TGTGCCTGGACCCCGATCGGGTTCCAAGACACAGATACGCAGTATTTT
NA TRBJ1-3 TRBV28 NA CASSPSRVSGNTIYF TGTGCCAGCAGCCCCTCCCGGGTCTCTGGAAACACCATATATTTT
TRBD1 TRBJ2-5 TRBV24-1 NA CATSQGARETQYF TGTGCCACCAGTCAGGGGGCACGTGAGACCCAGTACTTC
TRBD1 TRBJ2-2 TRBV7-3 NA CASSLIGQGAAGELFF TGTGCCAGCAGCTTAATAGGCCAGGGGGCGGCCGGGGAGCTGTTTTTT
TRBD1 TRBJ1-6 TRBV18 NA CASSPPGQGNSPLHF TGTGCCAGCTCACCACCGGGACAGGGGAATTCACCCCTCCACTTT
TRBD2 TRBJ2-7 TRBV4-1 NA CASSPTSGRAYEQYF TGCGCCAGCAGCCCGACTAGCGGGAGGGCCTACGAGCAGTACTTC
TRBD2 TRBJ2-7 TRBV14 NA CASSHWTSGNEQYF TGTGCCAGCAGTCATTGGACTAGCGGGAACGAGCAGTACTTC
TRBD2 TRBJ2-7 TRBV30 NA CAWSLTGLGIDYEQYF TGTGCCTGGAGTCTCACGGGACTAGGGATCGACTACGAGCAGTACTTC
NA TRBJ2-2 TRBV19 NA CASRRDLGAGELFF TGTGCCAGTAGAAGGGACTTAGGCGCCGGGGAGCTGTTTTTT
TRBD1 TRBJ1-1 TRBV29-1 NA CSVEGRDREGLDTEAFF TGCAGCGTTGAAGGCAGGGACAGGGAGGGTTTGGACACTGAAGCTTTCTTT
TRBD1 TRBJ2-7 TRBV19 NA CASQGAAYEQYF TGTGCCAGCCAGGGGGCGGCCTACGAGCAGTACTTC
NA TRBJ2-3 TRBV10-3 NA CAISEPTENTQYF TGTGCCATCAGTGAGCCGACAGAAAATACGCAGTATTTT
TRBD1 TRBJ2-1 TRBV27 NA CASSPRTGVDEQFF TGTGCCAGCAGTCCGAGGACAGGGGTCGATGAGCAGTTCTTC
NA TRBJ1-2 TRBV3-1/TRBV3-2 once CASSQVGSGASGYTF TGTGCCAGCAGCCAAGTCGGGTCAGGGGCTAGTGGCTACACCTTC
NA TRBJ1-1 TRBV14 once CASSQDRGVMNTEAFF TGTGCCAGCAGCCAAGATCGGGGGGTGATGAACACTGAAGCTTTCTTT
TRBD1 TRBJ2-7 TRBV7-2 NA CASSQQGQGGYEQYF TGTGCCAGCAGCCAACAAGGACAGGGGGGGTACGAGCAGTACTTC
TRBD2 TRBJ2-2 TRBV18 once CASSPRLAVNTGELFF TGTGCCAGCTCCCCCCGGCTAGCGGTGAACACCGGGGAGCTGTTTTTT
NA TRBJ1-6 TRBV6-5 NA CASSFTKSPLHF TGTGCCAGCAGTTTTACTAAGTCACCCCTCCACTTT
NA TRBJ1-1 TRBV5-1 NA CASSLTVNTEAFF TGCGCCAGCAGCTTGACAGTGAACACTGAAGCTTTCTTT
NA TRBJ2-7 TRBV11-2 NA CASSFGTGGEQYF TGTGCCAGCAGCTTTGGGACCGGGGGTGAGCAGTACTTC
TRBD1 TRBJ2-5 TRBV5-4 NA CASSNEDRGFQETQYF TGTGCCAGCAGCAACGAGGACAGGGGGTTCCAAGAGACCCAGTACTTC
TRBD1 TRBJ1-1 TRBV30 NA CAWSAQTGGLEAFF TGTGCCTGGAGTGCACAGACAGGGGGCCTCGAAGCTTTCTTT
NA TRBJ1-1 TRBV12-3/TRBV12-4 NA CASSLALRVEAFF TGTGCCAGCAGTTTAGCGCTCAGGGTCGAGGCTTTCTTT
NA TRBJ1-1 TRBV7-3 NA CASSLSGSTEAFF TGTGCCAGCAGCTTATCAGGTTCGACTGAAGCTTTCTTT
TRBD2 TRBJ2-1 TRBV5-4 NA CASSLELALNEQFF TGTGCCAGCAGCTTGGAACTAGCGCTCAATGAGCAGTTCTTC
TRBD2 TRBJ2-5 TRBV11-2 NA CASSLVGAGGSQETQYF TGTGCCAGCAGCTTAGTGGGGGCGGGAGGGAGCCAAGAGACCCAGTACTTC
TRBD1 TRBJ2-7 TRBV6-6 NA CASRTNRQGLYEQYF TGTGCCAGCAGGACAAACAGACAGGGTCTCTACGAGCAGTACTTC
TRBD1 TRBJ1-2 TRBV18 NA CASSPRDRGGNYGYTF TGTGCCAGCTCACCCCGGGACAGGGGAGGGAACTATGGCTACACCTTC
TRBD1 TRBJ1-1 TRBV14 NA CASSERTGGGEAFF TGTGCCAGCAGTGAACGCACAGGGGGTGGTGAAGCTTTCTTT
TRBD2 TRBJ2-3 TRBV7-2 NA CASSSSSSGASTDTQYF TGTGCCAGCAGCTCCTCCTCTAGCGGGGCTAGCACAGATACGCAGTATTTT
NA TRBJ1-1 TRBV11-2 NA CASSSTIRTEAFF TGTGCCAGCAGCTCGACAATCCGAACTGAAGCTTTCTTT
NA TRBJ2-7 TRBV7-2 NA CASSLGYTGEQYF TGTGCCAGCAGCTTAGGATACACGGGGGAGCAGTACTTC
NA TRBJ1-4 TRBV7-9 NA CASSSIGRGAEKLFF TGTGCCAGCAGCTCCATCGGCAGGGGAGCTGAAAAACTGTTTTTT
NA TRBJ2-1 TRBV19 NA CASTFSSYNEQFF TGTGCCAGTACCTTTTCCTCCTACAATGAGCAGTTCTTC
NA TRBJ2-5 TRBV29-1 NA CSVPGWFLGGLLETQYF TGCAGCGTCCCTGGATGGTTCTTAGGGGGTTTACTGGAGACCCAGTACTTC
TRBD1 TRBJ1-5 TRBV19 NA CASRKNRGSNQPQHF TGTGCCAGTAGGAAAAACAGGGGAAGCAATCAGCCCCAGCATTTT
NA TRBJ1-2 TRBV6-5 few CASSYAQGPNYGYTF TGTGCCAGCAGTTACGCCCAGGGGCCTAACTATGGCTACACCTTC